This is a list of T cell receptor beta chains from one sample in a study of T cell repertoires in cytomegalovirus infection. TCRdb independently ran MiXCR on the reads; one entry per CDR3 protein. The sample carries 480,000 or so distinct CDR3 sequences, about 11% recorded once. Sequencing was carried out using PBMCs. Source of these receptors: a human donor in good health (CMV status not recorded). Some clones in this sample may be carry-over from other donors' samples. The CDR3 runs from the conserved cysteine through the conserved F or W. Fields, in order: J gene, D gene, clone size, CDR3 length, V gene, CDR3 protein, CDR3 DNA. The D gene is left open where the match is weak. The size field is filled for only some rows; it gives once, few, many or a size class.

>TRBJ2-7|TRBD1|many|14|TRBV14
CASSMGQVTYEQYF
TGTGCCAGCAGCATGGGACAGGTAACCTACGAGCAGTACTTC
>TRBJ1-2|TRBD1|many|16|TRBV5-1
CASSLAGTGGKTGYTF
TGCGCCAGCAGCCTCGCCGGGACAGGGGGAAAGACTGGCTACACCTTC
>TRBJ2-2|-|many|18|TRBV4-2
CASSQAHPPHANTGELFF
TGTGCCAGCAGCCAAGCCCACCCCCCACACGCGAACACCGGGGAGCTGTTTTTT
>TRBJ1-5|TRBD1|many|14|TRBV28
CASSSRQGKQPQHF
TGTGCCAGCAGTTCGAGACAGGGGAAGCAGCCCCAGCATTTT
>TRBJ2-5|-|many|13|TRBV5-5
CASSLADGGPQYF
TGTGCCAGCAGCTTGGCCGACGGTGGACCCCAGTACTTC
>TRBJ2-5|TRBD2|few|15|TRBV28
CASSFELAGVQTQYF
TGTGCCAGCAGTTTTGAACTAGCGGGGGTGCAGACCCAGTACTTC
>TRBJ1-3|-|few|16|TRBV10-3
CAISEAPGGSGNTIYF
TGTGCCATCAGTGAAGCCCCCGGGGGCTCTGGAAACACCATATATTTT
>TRBJ2-3|-|many|14|TRBV20-1
CSARPGGPTDTQYF
TGCAGTGCTAGGCCTGGGGGGCCCACAGATACGCAGTATTTT
>TRBJ2-6|-|many|16|TRBV6-4
CASSDSTGSGANVLTF
TGTGCCAGCAGTGACTCTACGGGCTCTGGGGCCAACGTCCTGACTTTC
>TRBJ2-3|-|-|16|TRBV5-4
CASSPGTGAVTDTQYF
TGTGCCAGCAGCCCGGGTACCGGGGCGGTCACAGATACGCAGTATTTT
>TRBJ2-2|TRBD2|many|17|TRBV2
CASSPNPSGLVTGELFF
TGTGCCAGCAGCCCCAACCCCTCCGGACTAGTGACCGGGGAGCTGTTTTTT
>TRBJ2-4|-|-|12|TRBV2
CASSEDKNIQYF
TGTGCCAGCAGTGAAGACAAAAACATTCAGTACTTC
>TRBJ2-2|-|few|14|TRBV28
CASSLGSDTGELFF
TGTGCCAGCAGTTTGGGTTCCGACACCGGGGAGCTGTTTTTT
>TRBJ2-6|-|few|17|TRBV20-1
CSARGQRVYSGANVLTF
TGCAGTGCACGTGGACAGAGGGTCTACTCTGGGGCCAACGTCCTGACTTTC
>TRBJ1-4|-|many|14|TRBV28
CASNWVGENEKLFF
TGTGCCAGCAATTGGGTTGGAGAAAATGAAAAACTGTTTTTT
>TRBJ2-3|-|many|15|TRBV6-6
CASSYEKPSTDTQYF
TGTGCCAGCAGCTACGAAAAACCCTCCACAGATACGCAGTATTTT
>TRBJ2-1|TRBD2|-|19|TRBV23-1
CASSQSSLRTSGCDNEQFF
TGCGCCAGCAGTCAATCATCCCTCCGGACTAGCGGGTGTGACAATGAGCAGTTCTTC
>TRBJ1-1|-|few|14|TRBV12-3/TRBV12-4
CASSLAGGIFEAFF
TGTGCCAGCAGTTTAGCGGGGGGGATATTTGAAGCTTTCTTT
>TRBJ2-3|-|many|11|TRBV20-1
CSAGATDTQYF
TGCAGTGCTGGAGCAACAGATACGCAGTATTTT
>TRBJ2-2|-|few|12|TRBV7-6
CASSDSRGELFF
TGTGCCAGCAGCGATTCCAGGGGGGAGCTGTTTTTT
>TRBJ1-2|-|many|15|TRBV14
CASSARKGGGYGYTF
TGTGCCAGCAGCGCCAGGAAGGGAGGGGGCTATGGCTACACCTTC
>TRBJ2-1|TRBD2|-|15|TRBV20-1
CSASPGTSGSNEQFF
TGCAGTGCTAGCCCCGGGACTAGCGGGAGTAATGAGCAGTTCTTC
>TRBJ2-1|TRBD2|many|14|TRBV7-3
CASSLFSGGDEQFF
TGTGCCAGCAGCTTATTCAGCGGGGGCGATGAGCAGTTCTTC
>TRBJ2-7|TRBD2|many|22|TRBV7-9
CASSLRLAGGSLTQGPIYEQYF
TGTGCCAGCAGCTTACGACTAGCGGGAGGATCCTTAACCCAAGGGCCGATCTACGAGCAGTACTTC
>TRBJ2-1|TRBD1|many|14|TRBV12-5
CASGAPTGDNEQFF
TGTGCTAGTGGTGCCCCGACAGGGGACAATGAGCAGTTCTTC
>TRBJ2-5|-|many|12|TRBV28
CASSALRETQYF
TGTGCCAGCAGTGCCCTACGGGAGACCCAGTACTTC
>TRBJ1-4|TRBD1|few|15|TRBV20-1
CSATHPQGANEKLFF
TGCAGTGCTACTCATCCTCAGGGGGCGAACGAAAAACTGTTTTTT
>TRBJ2-1|TRBD2|few|18|TRBV19
CASSYDTGTRASYNEQFF
TGTGCCAGTAGTTACGACACCGGGACTAGGGCCTCCTACAATGAGCAGTTCTTC
>TRBJ2-2|TRBD2|many|14|TRBV11-1
CASRPGLGAGELFF
TGTGCCAGCAGACCGGGACTAGGTGCCGGGGAGCTGTTTTTT
>TRBJ1-2|TRBD1|few|16|TRBV24-1
CATSDPRRDSLYGYTF
TGTGCCACCAGTGATCCTCGCCGGGACAGTCTCTATGGCTACACCTTC
>TRBJ2-1|-|many|15|TRBV6-5
CASTPPGDTNNEQFF
TGTGCCAGCACCCCCCCGGGGGATACTAACAATGAGCAGTTCTTC
>TRBJ1-4|TRBD1|many|15|TRBV5-6
CASSPVGQGHEKLFF
TGTGCCAGCAGCCCCGTAGGACAGGGTCATGAAAAACTGTTTTTT